This T cell receptor (beta chain) was identified during a study of shared clonotypes between healthy human individuals. Study context: The study enrolled a couple of women and a few men aged 18 to 49.

With regard to this clone: As yet, its antigen is unknown.

Overall study findings and caveats: An anticipated effect of sequencing depth on clonotype sharing among donors was recognized.

Some clones are missing from TCRdb's copy, which holds only in-frame ones; the method was immunoSEQ multiplex PCR. Of about 79,000 clones in the sample, about 61% are singletons; the top ten hold approximately 56%. The sequencing sample was made of memory CD8+ T cells sorted from blood. Subset described: CD45RO+ cells pooled with CCR7-negative TemRA cells. The sequence came from a man younger than 45 in good health.

The CDR3 nucleotides read TGTGCCAGCAGCTTCGGACCCGGCACCGGGGAGCTGTTTTTT. Its translation: CASSFGPGTGELFF. The chain is built from TRBV5-4 and TRBJ2-2; no clear D. This CDR3 spans 14 amino acids. Per the germline V gene, CDR1 is SGHNT and CDR2 is YYREEE (reference sequence). V lost 2 bases to trimming and J lost 4 bases, with 9 bases between them.